This T cell receptor (beta chain) stems from a study of beta chain features in type 1 diabetes. Study-wide points: Type 1 diabetes patients showed fewer insertions and more deletions at VDJ junctions.

Reverse transcription of all isolated RNA meant that expressed TCRB transcripts were sequenced. Using immunoSEQ multiplex PCR, the repertoire was profiled, and TCRdb retains in-frame clones only, with some absent. The sample shows more than 150,000 clones, roughly an eighth of them seen only once. The collection from each donor was one heparinised blood draw averaging roughly 0.12 L. It was via CD45RO/CCR7/CD25/CD127/CD95/CD27 that CD4+ naive, central memory, regulatory and stem cell-like memory cells were sorted. Every sorted population was more than 95% pure. The CDR3 is made up of 14 amino acids. V lost 5 bases, J lost 3 bases, and 3 bases stayed unmatched. Germline CDR1 is SGHTA and CDR2 is FQGNSA. This clone came up a few times. Its antigen is not known.

Sequencing was performed on central memory CD4+ T cells from blood. This TCR derives from a woman aged 18-35 years in good health. The chain recombines TRBV7-2 with TRBJ2-7; the match to TRBD2 covers 11 bases. The CDR3 DNA is TGTGCCAGCAGCCCAACTAGCGGGAGCTACGAGCAGTACTTC. This gives the protein CASSPTSGSYEQYF.